This entry features one T cell receptor (beta chain) sequence. The CDR3 spans 13 residues. V was clipped by 1 base and J by 4 bases, with 8 bases between them. Germline loops: CDR1 SGHRS, CDR2 YFSETQ. Using immunoSEQ multiplex PCR, the repertoire was profiled, and TCRdb retains in-frame clones only, with some absent. The data show 65,000 to 100,000 clones, 93% seen once. This record comes from a study of cytomegalovirus exposure and HLA in healthy donors. Study context: The 100 to 150 validation repertoires matched the approximately 700 first-cohort repertoires in platform, a later analysis reported.

The clonotype comes from a woman in her twenties or thirties in good health and CMV-seronegative. Sequencing was carried out using PBMCs. The chain links TRBV5-1 to TRBJ1-2, with D possibly being TRBD1 (5 bases). In nucleotides, the CDR3 is TGCGCCAGCAGCTTGTTGACAGCCTATGGCTACACCTTC. It yields the protein CASSLLTAYGYTF.